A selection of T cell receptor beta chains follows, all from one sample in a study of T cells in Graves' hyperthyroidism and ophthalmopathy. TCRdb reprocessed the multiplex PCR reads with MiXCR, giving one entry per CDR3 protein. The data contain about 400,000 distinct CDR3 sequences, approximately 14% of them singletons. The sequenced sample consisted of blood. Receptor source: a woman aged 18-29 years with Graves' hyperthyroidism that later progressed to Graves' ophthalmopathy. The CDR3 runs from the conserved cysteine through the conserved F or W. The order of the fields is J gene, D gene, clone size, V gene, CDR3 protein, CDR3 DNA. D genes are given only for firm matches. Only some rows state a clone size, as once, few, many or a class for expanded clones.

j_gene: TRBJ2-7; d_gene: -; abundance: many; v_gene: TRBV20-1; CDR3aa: CSAGPTDPPYEQYF; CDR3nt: TGCAGTGCGGGACCGACAGACCCACCCTACGAGCAGTACTTC
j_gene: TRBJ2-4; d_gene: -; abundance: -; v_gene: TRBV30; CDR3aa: CAWSVSASKNIQYF; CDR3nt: TGTGCCTGGAGTGTATCAGCCAGCAAAAACATTCAGTACTTC
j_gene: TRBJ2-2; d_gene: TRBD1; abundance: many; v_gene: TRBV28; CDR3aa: CASSWDRVNTGELFF; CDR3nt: TGTGCCAGCAGTTGGGACAGGGTAAACACCGGGGAGCTGTTTTTT
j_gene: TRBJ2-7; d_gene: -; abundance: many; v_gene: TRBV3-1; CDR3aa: CASTVGSGSSYEQYF; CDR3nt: TGTGCCAGCACCGTGGGTAGCGGTAGCTCCTACGAGCAGTACTTC
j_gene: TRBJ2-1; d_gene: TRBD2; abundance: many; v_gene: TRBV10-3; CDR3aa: CAISDGGLAGLSSYNEQFF; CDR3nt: TGTGCCATCAGTGACGGGGGACTAGCGGGTCTAAGCTCCTACAATGAGCAGTTCTTC
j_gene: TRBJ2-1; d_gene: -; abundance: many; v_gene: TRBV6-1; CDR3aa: CASSSIQDRLMGINEQFF; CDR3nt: TGTGCCAGCAGTTCAATCCAGGACCGGCTTATGGGTATCAATGAGCAGTTCTTC
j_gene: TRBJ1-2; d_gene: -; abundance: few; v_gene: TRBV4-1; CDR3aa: CASSPEGRGVGYTF; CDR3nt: TGCGCCAGCAGCCCGGAGGGACGGGGGGTTGGCTACACCTTC
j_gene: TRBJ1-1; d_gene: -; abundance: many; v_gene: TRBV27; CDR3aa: CASVPRGEWTANTEAFF; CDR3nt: TGTGCCAGCGTCCCTCGAGGGGAATGGACGGCGAACACTGAAGCTTTCTTT
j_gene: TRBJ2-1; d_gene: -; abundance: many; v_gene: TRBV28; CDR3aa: CASTSRTYNEQFF; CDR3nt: TGTGCCAGTACTAGCAGAACCTACAATGAGCAGTTCTTC
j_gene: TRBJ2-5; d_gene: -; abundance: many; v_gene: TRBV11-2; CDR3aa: CASSLNPGMSVRETQYF; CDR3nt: TGTGCCAGCAGCCTAAACCCCGGGATGTCGGTCCGGGAGACCCAGTACTTC
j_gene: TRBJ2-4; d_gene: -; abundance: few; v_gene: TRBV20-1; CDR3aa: CSARGRQNENIQYF; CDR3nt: TGCAGTGCTCGCGGGCGGCAGAATGAAAACATTCAGTACTTC
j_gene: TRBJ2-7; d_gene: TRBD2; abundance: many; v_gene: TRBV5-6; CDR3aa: CASSRGTSGRGYEQYF; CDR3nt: TGTGCCAGCAGCAGGGGGACTAGCGGGAGAGGCTACGAGCAGTACTTC
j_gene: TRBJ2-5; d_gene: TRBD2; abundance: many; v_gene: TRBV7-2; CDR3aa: CASSLAGGGAGTQYF; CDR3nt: TGTGCCAGCAGCTTAGCCGGGGGGGGGGCCGGGACCCAGTACTTC
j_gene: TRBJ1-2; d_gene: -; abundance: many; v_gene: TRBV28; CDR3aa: CASSLTGNNYGYTF; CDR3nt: TGTGCCAGCAGTTTAACGGGGAATAACTATGGCTACACCTTC
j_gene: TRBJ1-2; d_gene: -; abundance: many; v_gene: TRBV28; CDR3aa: CASNLYLRGGLFYGYTF; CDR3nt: TGTGCCAGCAACCTCTACCTCCGAGGGGGTCTTTTCTATGGCTACACCTTC
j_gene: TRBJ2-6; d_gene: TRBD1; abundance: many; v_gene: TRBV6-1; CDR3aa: CASSSWPGGNGANVLTF; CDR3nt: TGTGCCAGCAGTTCCTGGCCAGGGGGTAATGGGGCCAACGTCCTGACTTTC
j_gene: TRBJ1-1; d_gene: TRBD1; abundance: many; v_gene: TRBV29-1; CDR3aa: CSGTGMGMNTEAFF; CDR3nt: TGCAGCGGGACAGGGATGGGAATGAACACTGAAGCTTTCTTT
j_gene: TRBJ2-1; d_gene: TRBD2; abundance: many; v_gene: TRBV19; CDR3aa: CASSPRTSGTKANEQFF; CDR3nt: TGTGCCAGTAGTCCCCGGACTAGCGGAACCAAAGCGAATGAGCAGTTCTTC
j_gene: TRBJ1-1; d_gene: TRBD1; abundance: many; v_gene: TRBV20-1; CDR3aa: CSARQGASFF; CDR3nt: TGCAGTGCTCGACAGGGGGCCTCTTTCTTT
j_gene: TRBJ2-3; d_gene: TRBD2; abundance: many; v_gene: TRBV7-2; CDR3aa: CASSLRPSSGYSTDTQYF; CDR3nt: TGTGCCAGCAGCCTCAGGCCCTCTAGCGGATATAGCACAGATACGCAGTATTTT
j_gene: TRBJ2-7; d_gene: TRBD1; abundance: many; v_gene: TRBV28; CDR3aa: CASSSSGTGSYEQYF; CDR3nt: TGTGCCAGCAGTTCGTCCGGGACAGGGTCCTACGAGCAGTACTTC
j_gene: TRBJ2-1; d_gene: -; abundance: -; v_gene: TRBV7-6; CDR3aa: CASSREWGTYNEQFF; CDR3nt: TGTGCCAGCAGTCGAGAGTGGGGAACCTACAATGAGCAGTTCTTC
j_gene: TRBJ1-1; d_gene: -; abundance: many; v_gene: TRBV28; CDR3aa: CASGGIIMNTEAFF; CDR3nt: TGTGCCAGCGGTGGCATCATCATGAACACTGAAGCTTTCTTT
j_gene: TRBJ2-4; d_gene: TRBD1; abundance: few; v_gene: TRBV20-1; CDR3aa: CSATTGGDAKNIQYF; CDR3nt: TGCAGTGCTACCACAGGGGGCGATGCCAAAAACATTCAGTACTTC
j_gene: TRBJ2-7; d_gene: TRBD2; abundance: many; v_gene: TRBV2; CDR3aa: CASRLALLAGGYYEQYF; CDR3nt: TGTGCCAGCAGGCTCGCCTTACTAGCGGGAGGGTACTACGAGCAGTACTTC
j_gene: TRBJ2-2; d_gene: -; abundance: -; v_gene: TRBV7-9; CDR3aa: CASRTAGAGELFF; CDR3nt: TGTGCCAGCAGAACCGCGGGTGCCGGGGAGCTGTTTTTT
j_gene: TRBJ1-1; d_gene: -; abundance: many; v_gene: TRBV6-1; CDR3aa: CASHKGRGTEAFF; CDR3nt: TGTGCCAGCCATAAGGGGCGCGGCACTGAAGCTTTCTTT
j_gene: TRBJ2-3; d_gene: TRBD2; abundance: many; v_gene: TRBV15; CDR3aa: CATSRPSGRGADTQYF; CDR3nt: TGTGCCACCAGCAGACCTAGCGGGAGAGGCGCAGATACGCAGTATTTT
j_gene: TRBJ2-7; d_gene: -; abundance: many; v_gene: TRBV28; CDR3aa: CASSPSGTGTYEQYF; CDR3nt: TGTGCCAGCAGCCCATCCGGGACTGGTACTTACGAGCAGTACTTC
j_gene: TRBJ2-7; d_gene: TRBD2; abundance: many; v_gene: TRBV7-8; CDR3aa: CASSLVSPRSSGSYEQYF; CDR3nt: TGTGCCAGCAGCTTAGTCTCCCCCCGGTCTAGCGGCTCCTACGAGCAGTACTTC
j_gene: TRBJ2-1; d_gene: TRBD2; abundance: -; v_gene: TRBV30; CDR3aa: CAWRGLAGVVAVGNEQFF; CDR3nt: TGTGCCTGGAGGGGACTAGCGGGAGTAGTAGCGGTCGGCAATGAGCAGTTCTTC
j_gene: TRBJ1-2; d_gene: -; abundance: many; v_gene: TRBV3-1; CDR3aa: CASSQRENYGYTF; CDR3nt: TGTGCCAGCAGCCAGCGGGAGAACTATGGCTACACCTTC
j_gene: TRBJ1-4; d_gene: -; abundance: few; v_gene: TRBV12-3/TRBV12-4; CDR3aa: CASRKNRGTNEKLFF; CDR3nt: TGTGCCAGCAGGAAGAACAGAGGCACTAATGAAAAACTGTTTTTT
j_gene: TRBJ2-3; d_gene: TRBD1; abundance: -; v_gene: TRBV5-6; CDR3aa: CASSLQGQGVSTDTQYF; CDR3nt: TGTGCCAGCAGCTTACAGGGCCAGGGGGTAAGCACAGATACGCAGTATTTT
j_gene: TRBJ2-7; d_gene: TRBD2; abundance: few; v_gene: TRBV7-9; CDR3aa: CASSFPPQGGLADYEQYF; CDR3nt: TGTGCCAGCAGCTTCCCGCCTCAGGGTGGACTAGCGGATTACGAGCAGTACTTC
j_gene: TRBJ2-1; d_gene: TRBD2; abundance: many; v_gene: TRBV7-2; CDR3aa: CASSFLLAGGLSSYNEQFF; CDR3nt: TGTGCCAGCAGCTTTCTATTAGCGGGCGGTCTGAGCTCCTACAATGAGCAGTTCTTC
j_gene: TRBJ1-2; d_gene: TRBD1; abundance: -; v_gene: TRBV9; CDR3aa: CASTPGQGANYGYTF; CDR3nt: TGTGCCAGCACCCCCGGACAGGGGGCCAACTATGGCTACACCTTC
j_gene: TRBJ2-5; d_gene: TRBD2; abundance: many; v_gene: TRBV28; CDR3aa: CASSLQREGTGYF; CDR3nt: TGTGCCAGCAGTCTTCAGCGGGAGGGCACGGGATACTTC
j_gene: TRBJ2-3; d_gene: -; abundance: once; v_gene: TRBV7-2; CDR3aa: CASSPDPSEDTQYF; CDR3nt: TGTGCCAGCAGCCCGGACCCCTCCGAGGATACGCAGTATTTT
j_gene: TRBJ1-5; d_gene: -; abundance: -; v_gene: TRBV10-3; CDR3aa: CAISESRGNYQPQHF; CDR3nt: TGTGCCATCAGTGAGTCGAGGGGCAACTATCAGCCCCAGCATTTT
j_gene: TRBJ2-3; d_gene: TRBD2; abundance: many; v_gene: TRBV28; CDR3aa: CATAPRLATDTQYF; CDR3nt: TGTGCCACCGCGCCAAGACTAGCAACAGATACGCAGTATTTT
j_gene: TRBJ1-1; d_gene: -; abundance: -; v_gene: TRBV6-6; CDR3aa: CASSYSRRGYTEAFF; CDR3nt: TGTGCCAGCAGTTACTCGAGAAGGGGATACACTGAAGCTTTCTTT
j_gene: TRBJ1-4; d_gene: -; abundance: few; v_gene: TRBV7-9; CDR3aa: CASSPPGHEKLFF; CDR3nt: TGTGCCAGCAGCCCCCCGGGCCATGAAAAACTGTTTTTT
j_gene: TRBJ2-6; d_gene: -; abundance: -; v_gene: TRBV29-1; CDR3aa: CSVSYFDMSGANVLTF; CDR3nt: TGCAGCGTTAGCTATTTCGACATGTCCGGGGCCAACGTCCTGACTTTC
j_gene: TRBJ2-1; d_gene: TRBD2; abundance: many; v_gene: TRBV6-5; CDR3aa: CASSYTPLAGSYNEQFF; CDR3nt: TGTGCCAGCAGTTACACCCCCTTAGCGGGTTCCTACAATGAGCAGTTCTTC